This T cell receptor beta chain stems from a study of cytomegalovirus exposure and HLA in healthy donors. Points from the study as a whole: HLA alleles were associated with 16,000 or so TCR beta sequences in a later analysis at 0.05 false discovery rate. A prior analysis recorded that most TCR beta V segments were productive about 87% or about 30% of the time. There were 150 to 200 TCR beta chains listed as cytomegalovirus-associated.

The germline gives CDR1 SGDLS, CDR2 YYNGEE. The CDR3 is made up of 15 amino acids. Losses at the gene ends were 0 bases for V and 1 base for J; bases not matched to a gene: 3. Researchers ran the PCR with 60 Vbeta and 13 Jbeta primers. Assay: immunoSEQ multiplex PCR; the TCRdb copy retains only in-frame clones and omits some. The data hold tens of thousands of clones, with approximately 7.7% observed a single time. Remarks on this clone: What it binds is not known.

The rearrangement links TRBV9 to TRBJ2-7; 8 bases match TRBD1. Sequences were obtained from PBMCs. The TCR was taken from a man aged 50 to 60 in good health and CMV-seronegative. CDR3 nucleotide sequence: TGTGCCAGCAGCGTAGGGACAGGGTCGTCCTACGAGCAGTACTTC. Its protein product is CASSVGTGSSYEQYF.